This T cell receptor (beta chain) was captured by sequencing in a study of identical twins. Overall study results and limits: Some out-of-frame alpha sequences were shared by twins, and these showed excess low generation probability.

This clonotype turned up a few times. Its antigen remains unknown. TCRdb recomputed calls from the 5' RACE reads with MiXCR, one row per CDR3 protein. The table has about 470,000 distinct CDR3 sequences, about 24% seen once. Trimming shortened V by 6 bases and J by 4 bases, and 16 bases separated the two germline ends. Looked up from germline, CDR1 is SGHVS and CDR2 is FQNEAQ. The CDR3 extends over 14 amino acids. These records were also assigned to another study, of T cells expressing NK-cell markers.

The sequencing input was CD4+ T cells sorted from blood. This chain links TRBV7-8 with TRBJ2-7; perhaps D is TRBD1 or TRBD2 (5 bases each). The sequence was obtained from a woman aged 18-29 years in good health. CDR3 residues: CASSIRGRRYEQYF. Here the CDR3 DNA reads TGTGCCAGCAGTATAAGGGGAAGGAGGTACGAGCAGTACTTC.